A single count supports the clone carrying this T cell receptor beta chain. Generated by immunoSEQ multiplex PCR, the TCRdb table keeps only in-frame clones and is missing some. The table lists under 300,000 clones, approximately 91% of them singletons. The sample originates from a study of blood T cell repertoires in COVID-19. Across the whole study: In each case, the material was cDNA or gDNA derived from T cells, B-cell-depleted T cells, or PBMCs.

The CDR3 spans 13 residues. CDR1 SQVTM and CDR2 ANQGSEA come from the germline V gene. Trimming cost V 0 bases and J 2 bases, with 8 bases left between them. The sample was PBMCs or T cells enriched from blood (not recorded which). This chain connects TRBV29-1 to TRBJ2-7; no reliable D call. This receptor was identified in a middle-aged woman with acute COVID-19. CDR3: CSVEDQAAYEQYF. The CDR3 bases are TGCAGCGTTGAAGATCAGGCAGCCTACGAGCAGTACTTC.